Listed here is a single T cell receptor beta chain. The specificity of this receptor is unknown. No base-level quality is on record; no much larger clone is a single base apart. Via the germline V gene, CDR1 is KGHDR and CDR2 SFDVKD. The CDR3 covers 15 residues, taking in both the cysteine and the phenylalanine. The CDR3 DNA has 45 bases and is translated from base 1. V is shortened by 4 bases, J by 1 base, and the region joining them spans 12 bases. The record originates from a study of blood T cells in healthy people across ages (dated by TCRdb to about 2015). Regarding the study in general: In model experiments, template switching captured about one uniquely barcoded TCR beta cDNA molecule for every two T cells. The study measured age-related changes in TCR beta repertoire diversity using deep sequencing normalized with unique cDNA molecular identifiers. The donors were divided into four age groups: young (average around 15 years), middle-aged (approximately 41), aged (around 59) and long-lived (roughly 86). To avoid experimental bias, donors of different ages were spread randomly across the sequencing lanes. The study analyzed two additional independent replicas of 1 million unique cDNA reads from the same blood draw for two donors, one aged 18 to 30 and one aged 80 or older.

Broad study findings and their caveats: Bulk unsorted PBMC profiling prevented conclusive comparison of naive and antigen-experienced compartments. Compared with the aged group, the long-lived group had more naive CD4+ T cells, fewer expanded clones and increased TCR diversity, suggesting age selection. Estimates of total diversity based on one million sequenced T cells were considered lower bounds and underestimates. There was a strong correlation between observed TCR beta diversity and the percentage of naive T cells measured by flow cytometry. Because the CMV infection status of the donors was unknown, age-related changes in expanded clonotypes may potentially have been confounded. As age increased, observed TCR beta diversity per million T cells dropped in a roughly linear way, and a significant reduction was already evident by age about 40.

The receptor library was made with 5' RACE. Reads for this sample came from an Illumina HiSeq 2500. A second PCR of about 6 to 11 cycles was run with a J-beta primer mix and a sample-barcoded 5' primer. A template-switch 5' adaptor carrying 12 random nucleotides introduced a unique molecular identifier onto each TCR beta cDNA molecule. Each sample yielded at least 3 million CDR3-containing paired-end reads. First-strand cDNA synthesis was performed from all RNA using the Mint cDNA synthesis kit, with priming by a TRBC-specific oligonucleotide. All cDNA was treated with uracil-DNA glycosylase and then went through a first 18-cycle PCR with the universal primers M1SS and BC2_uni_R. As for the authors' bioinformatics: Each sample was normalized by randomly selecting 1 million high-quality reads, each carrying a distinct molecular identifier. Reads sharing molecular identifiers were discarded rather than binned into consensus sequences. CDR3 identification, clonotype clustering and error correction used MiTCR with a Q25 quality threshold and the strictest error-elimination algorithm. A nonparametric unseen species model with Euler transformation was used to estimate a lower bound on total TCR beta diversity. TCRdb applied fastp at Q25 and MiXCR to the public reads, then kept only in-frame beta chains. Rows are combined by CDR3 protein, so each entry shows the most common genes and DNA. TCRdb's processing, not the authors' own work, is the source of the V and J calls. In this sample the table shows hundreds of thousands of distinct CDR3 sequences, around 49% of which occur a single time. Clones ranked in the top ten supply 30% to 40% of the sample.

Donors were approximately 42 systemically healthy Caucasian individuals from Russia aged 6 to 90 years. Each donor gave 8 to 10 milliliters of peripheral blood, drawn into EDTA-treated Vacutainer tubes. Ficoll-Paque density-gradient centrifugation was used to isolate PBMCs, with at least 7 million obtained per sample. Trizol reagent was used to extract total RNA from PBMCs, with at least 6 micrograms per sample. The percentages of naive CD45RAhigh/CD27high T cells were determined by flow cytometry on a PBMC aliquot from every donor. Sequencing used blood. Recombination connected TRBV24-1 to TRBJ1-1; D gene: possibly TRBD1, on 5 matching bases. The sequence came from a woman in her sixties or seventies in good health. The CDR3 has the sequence CATSDDTGTNTEAFF. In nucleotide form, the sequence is TGTGCCACCAGTGACGACACAGGAACGAACACTGAAGCTTTCTTT.